One sample yielded the 4 T cell receptor beta chains listed below, sequenced in a study of blood T cell repertoires in COVID-19. Data came from immunoSEQ multiplex PCR; TCRdb stores just in-frame clones and leaves some out. The data contain around 68,000 clones, 75% to 90% of them seen just once; the ten biggest clones take up under 3%. Material for sequencing was peripheral blood. The receptor source for this set is a man aged 50 or older with acute or convalescent COVID-19.

The chain joins TRBV19 to TRBJ2-5, with a weak D call TRBD1 (6 bases). The V gene's germline CDR1 is LNHDA and CDR2 SQIVND (reference sequence). The CDR3 has 13 amino acids. V lost 3 bases and J 4 bases, leaving 9 bases between the germline ends. DNA for the CDR3: TGTGCCAGTAGTATCGGACAGTTAGAGACCCAGTACTTC. This codes for CASSIGQLETQYF. Using reference TRBV19 and TRBJ2-5 for the parts outside the CDR3, the full variable domain is DGGITQSPKYLFRKEGQNVTLSCEQNLNHDAMYWYRQDPGQGLRLIYYSQIVNDFQKGDIAEGYSVSREKKESFPLTVTSAQKNPTAFYLCASSIGQLETQYFGPGTRLLVL.

V usage is TRBV5-1 and J usage is TRBJ1-1; D possibly corresponds to TRBD1 (5 bases). Looked up from germline, CDR1 is SGHRS and CDR2 is YFSETQ. V lost 4 bases and J lost 6, with 10 bases in between. The CDR3 is 12 residues long. CDR3 sequence (DNA): TGCGCCAGCAGCAAAGGAGGGGCTGAAGCTTTCTTT. This encodes CASSKGGAEAFF.

This clone is a singleton in its sample. The rearrangement links TRBV6-2 or TRBV6-3 to TRBJ2-5; D not certain. The CDR3 contains 12 residues. Per the germline V gene, CDR1 is MNHEY and CDR2 is SVGEGT. V was pared by 0 bases and J by 5 bases, with 4 bases between. The CDR3 coding sequence is TGTGCCAGCAGTTACTCCCGGGAGACCCAGTACTTC. This sequence encodes CASSYSRETQYF.

This clone has only one observation. The chain joins TRBV10-3 to TRBJ2-7; TRBD2 agrees at 7 bases. In germline, CDR1 is ENHRY, CDR2 SYGVKD. The ends lost 3 bases at V and 1 base at J; junction bases unmatched: 6. The CDR3 has 15 residues. CDR3 region: CAISDGGGSSYEQYV. For the CDR3, the DNA is TGTGCCATCAGTGATGGGGGGGGGAGTTCCTACGAGCAGTACGTC.